This TCR beta chain was identified during a study of blood T cell repertoires in COVID-19. The wider study: Some COVID-19 samples were acute and others convalescent; all came from the United States, Italy and Spain.

The CDR3 is 16 residues long. CDR1 SGDLS and CDR2 YYNGEE come from the germline V gene. V lost 4 bases to trimming and J lost 1 base, with 18 bases between them. Profiling relied on immunoSEQ multiplex PCR, and the TCRdb table lists in-frame clones only, not all of them. The table includes 55,000 to 80,000 clones, 83% detected once. V gene TRBV9 combines with J gene TRBJ2-7; maybe TRBD2 (7 bases). The receptor's source is a man aged 45-65 years with active COVID-19. The sequencing input was peripheral blood. CDR3 sequence: CASSPRPGGESYEQYF. CDR3 in DNA: TGTGCCAGCAGCCCGCGGCCGGGGGGCGAGTCCTACGAGCAGTACTTC.